This TCR beta chain was sequenced in a study of monozygotic twins with inflammatory bowel disease. Germline-derived CDR1 and CDR2 are KGHDR and SFDVKD. This CDR3 has 16 residues. TCRdb re-called the 5' RACE reads; one entry per CDR3 protein, DNA not given. This table lists roughly 170,000 distinct CDR3 sequences. As to this clonotype: Its specificity is unknown.

General study findings and limits: Patient repertoires may carry noise from differing immunosuppressive treatments. Healthy co-twins exceeded IBD patients in TCRbeta diversity as measured by inverse Simpson.

Skipping T cell sorting, the study isolated total RNA directly from whole blood. The source material was blood. The origin of this receptor is a human donor with ulcerative colitis or Crohn's disease, or a healthy co-twin of an affected twin (not recorded which). The genes are TRBV24-1 and TRBJ2-3; TCRdb returns TRBD2, unconfirmable since there is no DNA. CDR3: CATSGLAGEGRDTQYF.